A selection of T cell receptor beta chains follows, all from one sample in a study of metastatic and nonmetastatic thyroid tumors. TCRdb re-processed the PCR reads through MiXCR. The table has approximately 25,000 clones, 15% to 20% seen once. The material sequenced was blood. These receptors were taken from a male donor with papillary thyroid cancer or a benign thyroid nodule (not recorded which). Some clones in this sample may be carry-over from other donors' samples. Both conserved end residues are part of each CDR3. The D gene is left open where the match is weak. Size values are once, few and many counts, or a class for expanded clones, and some rows have none.

CDR3 DNA: TGTGCCAGCAGCCCCAACTTCCTGGACAGGTCAGGAGGCTATGGCTACACCTTC
CDR3 protein: CASSPNFLDRSGGYGYTF
clone size: many
V gene: TRBV27
J gene: TRBJ1-2
D gene: TRBD1

CDR3 DNA: TGCAGCGTTGAGGGGGGGAGAGGGGAGCTGTTTTTT
CDR3 protein: CSVEGGRGELFF
clone size: many
V gene: TRBV29-1
J gene: TRBJ2-2
D gene: TRBD2

CDR3 DNA: TGCGCCAGCAGCCCAGCTAGCGGGAGGCCCCTTCAAGAGACCCAGTACTTC
CDR3 protein: CASSPASGRPLQETQYF
clone size: many
V gene: TRBV4-1
J gene: TRBJ2-5
D gene: TRBD2

CDR3 DNA: TGTGCCAGCAGTTTACGGCAGGACGAAGCTTTCTTT
CDR3 protein: CASSLRQDEAFF
clone size: NA
V gene: TRBV12-3/TRBV12-4
J gene: TRBJ1-1
D gene: NA

CDR3 DNA: TGTGCCAGCAGCTTAAAACGGGAGACCCAGTACTTC
CDR3 protein: CASSLKRETQYF
clone size: many
V gene: TRBV7-9
J gene: TRBJ2-5
D gene: NA

CDR3 DNA: TGTGCCAGCAGTTCCCTAATACAGGGTGCCGGGGCCAACGTCCTGACTTTC
CDR3 protein: CASSSLIQGAGANVLTF
clone size: many
V gene: TRBV28
J gene: TRBJ2-6
D gene: NA

CDR3 DNA: TGCGCCAGCAGCCCGGAGCTAGGGGCAGATGCGCATTATTTT
CDR3 protein: CASSPELGADAHYF
clone size: NA
V gene: TRBV5-1
J gene: TRBJ2-3
D gene: NA

CDR3 DNA: TGCAGTGCTCCTGTGCGACGGACCACCTACGAGCAGTACTTC
CDR3 protein: CSAPVRRTTYEQYF
clone size: once
V gene: TRBV20-1
J gene: TRBJ2-7
D gene: NA

CDR3 DNA: TGTGCCAGTAGTATAGGGGACAGTCGCCTAGATACGCAGTATTTT
CDR3 protein: CASSIGDSRLDTQYF
clone size: many
V gene: TRBV19
J gene: TRBJ2-3
D gene: TRBD1

CDR3 DNA: TGTGCCAGCAGCCCCTCGACGGGGTCCTACGAGCAGTACTTC
CDR3 protein: CASSPSTGSYEQYF
clone size: NA
V gene: TRBV6-4
J gene: TRBJ2-7
D gene: NA

CDR3 DNA: TGTGCCAGCAGAGCGACACGTTACGACATTCAGTACTTC
CDR3 protein: CASRATRYDIQYF
clone size: many
V gene: TRBV27
J gene: TRBJ2-4
D gene: NA

CDR3 DNA: TGCAGTGCTAGAGCGGGACTACTCTTCGATGAGCAGTTCTTC
CDR3 protein: CSARAGLLFDEQFF
clone size: NA
V gene: TRBV20-1
J gene: TRBJ2-1
D gene: TRBD2

CDR3 DNA: TGTGCCAGCAGTCTGCCCGGGACTAGCGGGACCACCTACAATGAGCAGTTCTTC
CDR3 protein: CASSLPGTSGTTYNEQFF
clone size: many
V gene: TRBV27
J gene: TRBJ2-1
D gene: TRBD2

CDR3 DNA: TGTGCCAGCAGCCCAAGCGGGAGAATGGAGACAGATACGCAGTATTTT
CDR3 protein: CASSPSGRMETDTQYF
clone size: many
V gene: TRBV9
J gene: TRBJ2-3
D gene: TRBD2

CDR3 DNA: TGTGCCAGCAGCAACTCCTACGAGCAGTACTTC
CDR3 protein: CASSNSYEQYF
clone size: many
V gene: TRBV2
J gene: TRBJ2-7
D gene: NA

CDR3 DNA: TGTGCCAGCAGCAAAGCGGGAGGGCCCGCCGGGGAGCTGTTTTTT
CDR3 protein: CASSKAGGPAGELFF
clone size: NA
V gene: TRBV12-3/TRBV12-4
J gene: TRBJ2-2
D gene: TRBD2

CDR3 DNA: TGTGCCAGCACTGGGGGGTACGGGCAAATGAACACTGAAGCTTTCTTT
CDR3 protein: CASTGGYGQMNTEAFF
clone size: many
V gene: TRBV25-1
J gene: TRBJ1-1
D gene: NA

CDR3 DNA: TGTGCCAGCAGCTTAGCCGTTGGCGGAGGAGGCACCGGGGAGCTGTTTTTT
CDR3 protein: CASSLAVGGGGTGELFF
clone size: many
V gene: TRBV11-1
J gene: TRBJ2-2
D gene: NA

CDR3 DNA: TGTGCCAGCAACCCGTGGGGGACCGGGGGCTACACCTTC
CDR3 protein: CASNPWGTGGYTF
clone size: NA
V gene: TRBV5-6
J gene: TRBJ1-2
D gene: NA

CDR3 DNA: TGCGCCAGCAGCTTGGTGACAGGGGTGGGATTGAACACTGAAGCTTTCTTT
CDR3 protein: CASSLVTGVGLNTEAFF
clone size: many
V gene: TRBV5-1
J gene: TRBJ1-1
D gene: TRBD1